The 27 T cell receptor beta chains below were found in one sample sequenced in a study of response to subunit inactivated influenza vaccine. From the RT-PCR reads, TCRdb called clonotypes with MiXCR, one entry per CDR3 protein. The profile shows hundreds of thousands of distinct CDR3 sequences, 14% of them singletons. The source was PBMCs from blood, collected roughly 15 days before vaccination. The source of these receptors is a man aged 50 or older who received an inactivated influenza vaccine.

This clonotype has only a few counts. This chain connects TRBV5-6 to TRBJ2-1; D is unclear. V lost 4 bases and J 0 bases, leaving 17 bases between the germline ends. This CDR3 is built from 17 residues. Germline CDR1 SGHDT, CDR2 YYEEEE. CDR3 loop: CASSARPGQSSYNEQFF. The DNA of the CDR3 is TGTGCCAGCAGCGCAAGACCGGGCCAAAGCTCCTACAATGAGCAGTTCTTC.

This clonotype appeared a few times. This chain uses TRBV5-6 with TRBJ2-5; no firm D call. This CDR3 region has 14 residues. CDR1 is SGHDT and CDR2 is YYEEEE in the germline V gene. V was clipped by 2 bases and J by 2 bases, with 10 bases between them. CDR3 in amino acids: CASSFDDLQETQYF. CDR3 nucleotide sequence: TGTGCCAGCAGCTTCGACGATCTTCAAGAGACCCAGTACTTC.

As regards this clonotype: A junction boundary mismatches the germline segment, possibly from a read error. The gene calls are TRBV6-5 and TRBJ2-1, with D perhaps TRBD1 or TRBD2 (6 bases each). The germline V gene has CDR1 MNHEY and CDR2 SVGAGI. CDR3 length: 11 residues. The CDR3 DNA is TGTGCCAGCGGGGGGCTGAATGAGCACTTCTTC. Its protein product is CASGGLNEHFF.

This chain links TRBV18 with TRBJ2-1; TRBD2 matches 14 bases. Unmatched junction bases numbered 9, after V lost 1 base and J lost 4 bases. Looked up from germline, CDR1 is KGHSH and CDR2 is LQKENI. The CDR3 has 19 residues. CDR3 coding DNA: TGTGCCAGCTCACCACTAGGGACTAGCGGGGGCTCCCGATACAATGAGCAGTTCTTC. Translated, it gives CASSPLGTSGGSRYNEQFF.

This chain uses TRBV24-1 with TRBJ2-1; D is uncertain. CDR3 length equals 14 residues. The germline CDR1 and CDR2 sequences are KGHDR and SFDVKD. The germline V and J ends were trimmed by 3 bases and 4 bases, with 9 bases remaining between them. The CDR3 reads CATSDPPRYNEQFF. The DNA of the CDR3 is TGTGCCACCAGTGATCCCCCCAGGTACAATGAGCAGTTCTTC.

This clonotype was observed a handful of times. V usage is TRBV6-2 or TRBV6-3 and J usage is TRBJ2-7, with 14 nucleotides matching TRBD2. With 6 bases clipped from V and 0 bases from J, the junction kept 4 bases outside the gene matches. Germline V gene data show CDR1 as MNHEY and CDR2 as SVGEGT. The length of the CDR3 is 16 residues. CDR3 residues: CASRRLAGGVSYEQYF. CDR3 coding DNA: TGTGCCAGCAGACGACTAGCGGGAGGGGTCTCCTACGAGCAGTACTTC.

The chain joins TRBV20-1 to TRBJ2-4; D call uncertain. The V and J ends lost 0 bases and 3 bases respectively, with 9 bases between them. The CDR3 totals 14 residues. The V gene's germline CDR1 is DFQATT and CDR2 SNEGSKA (reference sequence). The CDR3 reads CSARDSKGKNIQYF. CDR3 nucleotides: TGCAGTGCTAGAGACAGCAAGGGCAAAAACATTCAGTACTTC.

The chain combines TRBV10-3 with TRBJ2-1; D remains unclear. Trimming removed 5 bases at V and 3 bases at J, with 11 bases between. CDR3 size: 14 residues. Germline V gives CDR1 ENHRY, CDR2 SYGVKD. CDR3 nucleotide sequence: TGTGCCATCAGTTTTAGTCGAGGCTACAATGAGCAGTTCTTC. Its translation is CAISFSRGYNEQFF.

This clonotype was detected many times. The chain carries TRBV7-2 and TRBJ2-3; 7 positions match TRBD1. The V and J ends lost 1 base and 6 bases, in that order; junction bases with no gene match: 10. The germline CDR1 and CDR2 sequences are SGHTA and FQGNSA. There are 16 residues in the CDR3. CDR3 in amino acids: CASSLEWDSELDTQYF. The CDR3 DNA is TGTGCCAGCAGCTTAGAGTGGGACAGCGAGCTCGATACGCAGTATTTT.

There are many counts of this clonotype. This chain joins TRBV20-1 and TRBJ1-2, with a weak D call TRBD1 (5 bases). CDR1 and CDR2 (germline): DFQATT, SNEGSKA (reference sequence). The V end lost 3 bases, the J end lost 9 bases, and 20 bases lay between the germline ends. The CDR3 sequence is 14 residues long. Here the CDR3 DNA reads TGCAGTGCTAGTCAGGGATTAGTTGCGGACAGCTACACCTTC. Translated: CSASQGLVADSYTF.

This clonotype was seen a few times. The chain has TRBV20-1 and TRBJ2-3, with 13 bases lining up with TRBD2. This CDR3 comprises 16 residues. Germline CDR1 reads DFQATT; CDR2 reads SNEGSKA (reference sequence). V lost 6 bases and J lost 6; bases outside the gene matches: 12. The DNA for the CDR3 is TGCAGTGCCACTATACTAGCGGGAGGGCCAGCGGATACGCAGTATTTT. Protein product: CSATILAGGPADTQYF.

This clonotype appeared a few times. The chain is built from TRBV20-1 and TRBJ2-7; D is uncertain. Germline CDR1 and CDR2: DFQATT and SNEGSKA (reference sequence). The CDR3 covers 14 residues. Trimming cost V 0 bases and J 5 bases, with 14 bases left between them. CDR3 DNA: TGCAGTGCTAGAGATATGGGGAAATACCACGAGCAGTACTTC. As protein: CSARDMGKYHEQYF.

V usage is TRBV9 and J usage is TRBJ2-1; tentative D call: TRBD1 (5 bases). The V end lost 0 bases, the J end lost 5 bases, and 15 bases lay between the germline ends. The germline V gene has CDR1 SGDLS and CDR2 YYNGEE. The CDR3 loop spans 16 amino acids. For the CDR3, the DNA is TGTGCCAGCAGCGTAGGGTGGTCAGGGCCAAACAATGAGCAGTTCTTC. It translates to CASSVGWSGPNNEQFF. Based on the CDR3 plus reference TRBV9 and TRBJ2-1, the full variable domain is DSGVTQTPKHLITATGQRVTLRCSPRSGDLSVYWYQQSLDQGLQFLIQYYNGEERAKGNILERFSAQQFPDLHSELNLSSLELGDSALYFCASSVGWSGPNNEQFFGPGTRLTVL.

DNA of the CDR3: TGCAGCGTTGCCCACCGACAGGGGAGCACTGAAGCTTTCTTT. Translating gives CSVAHRQGSTEAFF. The gene calls are TRBV29-1 and TRBJ1-1; TRBD1 matches at 8 bases. The CDR3 contains 14 residues. Trimming removed 4 bases from V and 4 bases from J; junction bases left unmatched: 8. The V gene's germline CDR1 is SQVTM and CDR2 ANQGSEA.

In this sample, this clonotype turned up a few times. The genes are TRBV6-5 and TRBJ2-3; TRBD1 might be the D (6 bases). V was shortened by 6 bases and J by 5 bases, with 9 bases between the two germline ends. The CDR3 has 12 amino acids. Germline V gene data show CDR1 as MNHEY and CDR2 as SVGAGI. CDR3 residues: CASRSTGDTQYF. The DNA of the CDR3 is TGTGCCAGCAGGTCGACAGGAGATACGCAGTATTTT.

This clonotype was seen at least ten times. This rearrangement joins TRBV5-1 to TRBJ2-1; 7 bases fit TRBD1. CDR1 and CDR2 (germline): SGHRS, YFSETQ. The CDR3 totals 16 residues. With V trimmed by 5 bases and J by 2 bases, 10 bases remained unmatched. CDR3 loop: CASSRGQPTPYNEQFF. The CDR3 region has the DNA TGCGCCAGCAGTCGGGGACAGCCTACACCCTACAATGAGCAGTTCTTC.

This chain links TRBV4-2 with TRBJ2-1; D not certain. Trimming pared 1 base from V and 5 bases from J, leaving 3 bases between. There are 12 residues in the CDR3. CDR1 is LGHNA and CDR2 is YNFKEQ in the germline V gene. CDR3 in amino acids: CASSQADNEQFF. The CDR3 DNA sequence: TGTGCCAGCAGCCAAGCCGACAATGAGCAGTTCTTC.

The chain combines TRBV9 with TRBJ2-1, with D perhaps assigned TRBD1 or TRBD2 (6 bases each). This CDR3 region has 18 residues. Germline CDR1 reads SGDLS; CDR2 reads YYNGEE. V lost 3 bases and J lost 1, with 20 bases in between. The CDR3 coding sequence is TGTGCCAGCAGCGCGTTAGGGGGGACCGACTCTTCCTACAATGAGCAGTTCTTC. Encoded protein: CASSALGGTDSSYNEQFF.

This clonotype was seen at least ten times. Relative to the germline gene, one junction end is altered; a read error may explain this. The V call is TRBV5-1, the J call TRBJ2-7; perhaps TRBD1 as D (6 bases). This CDR3 spans 13 amino acids. CDR1 is SGHRS, CDR2 YFSETQ, per germline. The CDR3 DNA follows: TGTGCCAGCAGTCTTCAGGGGTCCTACGAGCAGTACTTC. This translates into CASSLQGSYEQYF.

The chain uses TRBV15 and TRBJ2-3; tentatively, D is TRBD1 (5 bases). Per germline, CDR1 LNHNV and CDR2 YYDKDF (reference sequence). There are 16 residues in the CDR3. V dropped 0 bases and J dropped 0 bases, with 10 bases sitting between them. The DNA of the CDR3 is TGTGCCACCAGCAGAGAGGTACAGGCTAGCACAGATACGCAGTATTTT. Protein sequence: CATSREVQASTDTQYF.

This chain joins TRBV29-1 and TRBJ2-3; D might be TRBD1 (6 bases). The CDR3 length is 13 residues. Germline CDR1 and CDR2: SQVTM and ANQGSEA. V was clipped by 6 bases and J by 6 bases, with 16 bases between them. The CDR3, as DNA: TGCAGCGTAGAGGACAGATTGTTTGATACGCAGTATTTT. As protein: CSVEDRLFDTQYF.

This clonotype was observed a handful of times. This rearrangement joins TRBV20-1 to TRBJ2-2; D is perhaps TRBD1 (5 bases). Per the germline V gene, CDR1 is DFQATT and CDR2 is SNEGSKA (reference sequence). Trimming removed 6 bases from V and 1 base from J, with 12 bases in between. The CDR3 length is 14 residues. CDR3 residues: CSAITTGNTGELFF. The DNA of the CDR3 is TGCAGTGCGATAACCACAGGGAACACCGGGGAGCTGTTTTTT.

CDR3 in amino acids: CSALPRLAGGLSSTDTQYF. The CDR3 nucleotides read TGCAGTGCTCTCCCTCGACTAGCGGGAGGGCTCTCGAGCACAGATACGCAGTATTTT. The J gene is TRBJ2-3, the V gene TRBV20-1; 14 nucleotides match TRBD2. CDR3 length: 19 amino acids. Losses at the gene ends were 5 bases for V and 0 bases for J; bases not matched to a gene: 13. CDR1 is DFQATT and CDR2 is SNEGSKA in the germline V gene (reference sequence).

This clonotype was recorded at least ten times. The chain has TRBV12-3 or TRBV12-4 and TRBJ2-7, with 7 bases fitting TRBD2. CDR3 length: 14 amino acids. V lost 3 bases and J lost 3; bases outside the gene matches: 5. The CDR3 bases are TGTGCCAGCAGTTTCTCTAGCGGTTTCTACGAGCAGTACTTC. Protein: CASSFSSGFYEQYF.

This chain connects TRBV28 to TRBJ2-7, with D possibly being TRBD1 or TRBD2 (6 bases each). The CDR3 loop spans 15 amino acids. Trimming took off 6 bases at V and 2 bases at J, with 17 bases between the two ends. The germline gives CDR1 MDHEN, CDR2 SYDVKM. Here the CDR3 reads CASSVNREVTYEQYF. As DNA, the CDR3 is TGTGCCAGCAGCGTCAACAGGGAGGTTACCTACGAGCAGTACTTC.

The rearrangement joins TRBV27 to TRBJ1-2, with 11 bases that match TRBD1. The CDR3 totals 17 residues. The V segment lost 3 bases and the J segment 3 bases; nucleotides outside the gene matches: 9. Germline V CDR1 and CDR2: MNHEY, SMNVEV (reference sequence). The CDR3 nucleotides are TGTGCCAGCAGTTTGTGGACAGGGGGCGCCGGGTACTATGGCTACACCTTC. Translating it yields CASSLWTGGAGYYGYTF.

This clonotype was seen more than once but under ten times. The chain is built from TRBV14 and TRBJ2-6; D uncertain. The V and J ends lost 4 bases and 5 bases respectively, with 18 bases between them. Germline V gene sequence: CDR1 SGHDN, CDR2 FVKESK. The CDR3 has 17 amino acids. The CDR3 DNA follows: TGTGCCAGCAGCCCGAAGAGCAGACCTTTTAGGGCCAACGTCCTGACTTTC. Translation: CASSPKSRPFRANVLTF. Combining the CDR3 with reference TRBV14 and TRBJ2-6 gives the whole variable domain EAGVTQFPSHSVIEKGQTVTLRCDPISGHDNLYWYRRVMGKEIKFLLHFVKESKQDESGMPNNRFLAERTGGTYSTLKVQPAELEDSGVYFCASSPKSRPFRANVLTFGAGSRLTVL.